The rows below give T cell receptor beta chains drawn from one sample of a study of blood T cell repertoires in COVID-19. Sequenced by immunoSEQ multiplex PCR; TCRdb stores in-frame clones only, minus some. The top ten hold 15% to 20% of the sample, which has 100,000 to 150,000 clones, approximately 90% seen once. The sequencing input was peripheral blood. The receptors come from a man between 50 and 59 years old with active or convalescent COVID-19. Both conserved end residues are part of each CDR3. D genes are given only for firm matches. The size entry is marked missing in some rows and otherwise reads once, few, many or a size class.

clone_size j_call d_call v_call cdr3_nt cdr3_aa
- TRBJ1-2 TRBD1 TRBV2 TGTGCCAGCAGTGAAGGCTTGCAGGGGGACTATGGCTACACCTTC CASSEGLQGDYGYTF
- TRBJ2-5 TRBD2 TRBV7-2 TGTGCCAGCAGCCGGACACTAGCGGGGGGGGCGGAGACCCAGTACTTC CASSRTLAGGAETQYF
- TRBJ1-5 TRBD1 TRBV6-2/TRBV6-3 TGTGCCAGCAGCGGGACAGGGGGCTATCAGCCCCAGCATTTT CASSGTGGYQPQHF
- TRBJ2-1 - TRBV27 TGTGCCAGCATGAGACTACAAATCCTCCACACGAGCTCCTACAATGAGCAGTTCTTC CASMRLQILHTSSYNEQFF
- TRBJ2-3 - TRBV5-5 TGTGCCAGCAGCTTGGACAGGGTGGGCACAGATACGCAGTATTTT CASSLDRVGTDTQYF
- TRBJ2-3 - TRBV6-6 TGTGCCAGCAGTTACTCTGACGAGGAGACAGATACGCAGTATTTT CASSYSDEETDTQYF
few TRBJ2-5 - TRBV6-5 TGTGCCAGCACCAGGGGTCAATATGACCAAGAGACCCAGTACTTC CASTRGQYDQETQYF
- TRBJ1-5 TRBD1 TRBV19 TGTGCCAGTACCCTAGACAGGGGGAGTCAGCCCCAGCATTTT CASTLDRGSQPQHF
- TRBJ1-6 TRBD1 TRBV6-5 TGTGCCAGCAGTTACACTGGCAGGGGGTATTCACCCCTCCACTTT CASSYTGRGYSPLHF
- TRBJ1-6 - TRBV4-3 TGCGCCAGCAGCCAAGATTGGGGGGTAGGTAATTCACCCCTCCACTTT CASSQDWGVGNSPLHF
- TRBJ2-2 TRBD2 TRBV28 TGTGCCAGCAGTCCCCCTACCATGACTAGCAAGGGAACCGGGGAGCTGTTTTTT CASSPPTMTSKGTGELFF
- TRBJ2-1 TRBD2 TRBV19 TGTGCCAGTCTACTAACTAGCGGCCCCTACAATGAGCAGTTCTTC CASLLTSGPYNEQFF
- TRBJ2-1 - TRBV5-5 TGTGCCAGCAGCTTCAGACAGGTGAGCTCCTACAATGAGCAGTTCTTC CASSFRQVSSYNEQFF
- TRBJ1-2 - TRBV3-1/TRBV3-2 TGTGCCAGCAGTCCGGGACTCTATGGCTACACCTTC CASSPGLYGYTF
- TRBJ2-1 - TRBV28 TGTGCCAGCAATAACGCCAGGGTCAATGAGCAGTTCTTC CASNNARVNEQFF
- TRBJ1-5 TRBD1 TRBV4-1 TGCGCCAGCAACCCCGGGACAGAGCGCAATCAGCCCCAGCATTTT CASNPGTERNQPQHF
- TRBJ2-3 TRBD1 TRBV5-1 TGCGCCAGCAGCCTGGACAGGGCCACAGATACGCAGTATTTT CASSLDRATDTQYF
- TRBJ1-1 - TRBV5-1 TGCGCCAGCAGCTTGGGACCAGGAAGCACTGAAGCTTTCTTT CASSLGPGSTEAFF
once TRBJ2-7 TRBD1 TRBV7-2 TGTGCCAGCAACTCAAGAGCCAGGGGGTCCTACGAGCAGTACTTC CASNSRARGSYEQYF
- TRBJ2-3 - TRBV6-2/TRBV6-3 TGTGCCAGCAGTTACCTCCTAGCGAGCATGACAGATACGCAGTATTTT CASSYLLASMTDTQYF
- TRBJ2-3 TRBD2 TRBV28 TGTGCCAGCAGTCCCTATTTTTCCCCTAGCGGGATCACAGATACGCAGTATTTT CASSPYFSPSGITDTQYF
- TRBJ2-1 - TRBV5-5 TGTGCCAGCAGCTTGGCGGGTAATCGTGGTGAGCAGTTCTTC CASSLAGNRGEQFF
- TRBJ1-2 - TRBV19 TGTGCCAGTAGGGAAAACCTAGAAGGCTATGGCTACACCTTC CASRENLEGYGYTF
- TRBJ2-1 - TRBV5-4 TGTGCCAGCGCGGTCTCGAGCGAAAGCTCCTACAATGAGCAGTTCTTC CASAVSSESSYNEQFF
- TRBJ2-1 TRBD1 TRBV19 TGTGCCAGTAGCCATGGACAGGGAAACCGCAATGAGCAGTTCTTC CASSHGQGNRNEQFF
- TRBJ2-3 - TRBV4-1 TGCGCCAGCAGCCAAGATCATGGCGGAGCGGATACGCAGTATTTT CASSQDHGGADTQYF
- TRBJ2-7 TRBD2 TRBV5-4 TGTGCCAGCAGCTTAGCGGGAGGGAACTCCTACGAGCAGTACTTC CASSLAGGNSYEQYF
- TRBJ1-5 - TRBV6-6 TGTGCCAGCAGAGGGGTAAGCAATCAGCCCCAGCATTTT CASRGVSNQPQHF
- TRBJ1-6 TRBD1 TRBV9 TGTGCCAGCAGCGCTGGGGACAGGGTTTCACCCCTCCACTTT CASSAGDRVSPLHF
- TRBJ1-6 - TRBV7-2 TGTGCCAGCAGCTTAGACAGGGCGGCCTATAATTCACCCCTCCACTTT CASSLDRAAYNSPLHF
- TRBJ2-3 - TRBV30 TGTGCCTGGAAGCGGCCTAGCACAGATACGCAGTATTTT CAWKRPSTDTQYF
- TRBJ2-5 - TRBV12-5 TGTGCTAGTGGCGCTACAGGGCTACCAAGGGAGACCCAGTACTTC CASGATGLPRETQYF
- TRBJ1-6 - TRBV10-1 TGCGCCAGCAGTGACTCGGGGAGTGGTTCACCCCTCCACTTT CASSDSGSGSPLHF
- TRBJ2-7 TRBD2 TRBV19 TGTGCCAGTAAAGGCGGGAGCTACTACGAGCAGTACTTC CASKGGSYYEQYF
- TRBJ1-1 - TRBV19 TGTGCCAGTAGATTATCGGGGGGCAACACTGAAGCTTTCTTT CASRLSGGNTEAFF
- TRBJ1-2 - TRBV2 TGTGCCAGCATAATTGCGCGAGCTAACTATGGCTACACCTTC CASIIARANYGYTF
few TRBJ1-6 TRBD1 TRBV27 TGTGCCAGCAGTCCTAGCTTACAGGGGAATAATTCACCCCTCCACTTT CASSPSLQGNNSPLHF
- TRBJ2-3 - TRBV11-3 TGTGCCAGCAGCCTAAATCAACGATCAACTCCGTATTTT CASSLNQRSTPYF
- TRBJ2-1 - TRBV19 TGTGCCAGTAGTATTGGGCCTCAACTTGGGCATGAGCAGTTCTTC CASSIGPQLGHEQFF
- TRBJ2-1 TRBD2 TRBV7-2 TGTGCCAGCAGCTCTTCGACTAGCGGGAAAAAGAATGAGCAGTTCTTC CASSSSTSGKKNEQFF
- TRBJ2-3 TRBD2 TRBV18 TGTGCCAGCTCACCAGCCTTCGGGGGGGCCACAGATACGCAGTATTTT CASSPAFGGATDTQYF
- TRBJ1-4 TRBD1 TRBV15 TGTGCCACCAGCAGAGTTGACAGGGTGGGTGAAAAACTGTTTTTT CATSRVDRVGEKLFF
- TRBJ1-5 TRBD1 TRBV2 TGTGCCAGCAGTTTGAGGACAGGCTATAGCAATCAGCCCCAGCATTTT CASSLRTGYSNQPQHF
- TRBJ2-7 TRBD1 TRBV10-1 TGCGCCAGCAGTAGACAGGGAAAATCCTACGAGCAGTACTTC CASSRQGKSYEQYF
- TRBJ2-1 TRBD2 TRBV15 TGTGCCACCAGCAGAGCGGGACTAAACTACAATGAGCAGTTCTTC CATSRAGLNYNEQFF
- TRBJ1-1 - TRBV4-1 TGCGCCAGCAGCCAAGGAGAGGCAATCAACTACGCTGAAGCTTTCTTT CASSQGEAINYAEAFF
- TRBJ1-2 - TRBV5-1 TGCGCCAGCAGCTCCGTGGGGCTAAGTGGCTACACCTTC CASSSVGLSGYTF
- TRBJ2-1 TRBD1 TRBV27 TGTGCCAGCAGTCCGTTTAGGGGGCTTTCGGGAAATGAGCAGTTCTTC CASSPFRGLSGNEQFF
- TRBJ1-3 - TRBV2 TGTGCCAGCAGTAGAGGGTCCGGAAACACCATATATTTT CASSRGSGNTIYF
- TRBJ1-2 TRBD1 TRBV19 TGTGCCAGTAGTACAGGGACAGGAGGAGACTATGGCTACACCTTC CASSTGTGGDYGYTF
- TRBJ1-4 - TRBV6-1 TGTGCCAGCAGTGAAAGCGGGGGGAGGAGAAATGAAAAACTGTTTTTT CASSESGGRRNEKLFF
- TRBJ1-1 - TRBV7-9 TGTGCCAGCAGCTTAGTTGAGGGCGGAATGAACACTGAAGCTTTCTTT CASSLVEGGMNTEAFF